The T cell receptor (beta chain) under discussion was sequenced for a study of T cells in Graves' hyperthyroidism and ophthalmopathy. Findings and limits, study-wide: Most thyroid clonotypes with frequency above 0.001 were detected in blood.

Amplification of TCR beta CDR3 regions used RNA as the template. A set of HTBI primers served as the primers for a first-round RT-PCR of the TCR CDR3. Using its own MiXCR run on the multiplex PCR reads, TCRdb lists one record per CDR3 protein. The sample has roughly 500,000 distinct CDR3 sequences, around a fifth seen once; the top ten hold approximately 49%. As to this clonotype: Its antigen is not known.

Trimming shortened V by 0 bases and J by 7 bases, and 2 bases separated the two germline ends. The CDR3 length is 10 residues. CDR1 and CDR2 from the germline V gene are SQVTM and ANQGSEA. Diagnoses used clinical symptoms, serum thyroxine and TRAb, thyroid ultrasound and orbital computed tomography. The source material was blood. The chain recombines TRBV29-1 with TRBJ2-3, with D uncertain. The sequence was collected from a woman aged 65 to 85 with Graves' ophthalmopathy. Here the CDR3 DNA reads TGCAGCGTTGAAGATCATACGCAGTATTTT. This encodes CSVEDHTQYF.